A single TCR beta chain is shown here with its context. Per germline, CDR1 MDHEN and CDR2 SYDVKM. This CDR3 has 16 residues. Trimming took 3 bases from V and 3 from J, leaving 16 bases between them. Original analysis: By means of reference gene primer amplification, nucleated cell counts were estimated. TCRdb's table, derived via immunoSEQ multiplex PCR, lists solely in-frame clones and lacks some. V, J and clone size reflect that table, while D and trimming were determined from the DNA. The data hold about 29,000 clones, with about 90% observed a single time. These data are taken from a study of blood T cell repertoires in COVID-19. Turning to the study itself: From the United States, Italy and Spain came samples of acute and convalescent COVID-19. In each case, the material was cDNA or gDNA derived from T cells, B-cell-depleted T cells, or PBMCs.

The sequence was collected from a human donor with active COVID-19. The donor label of this sample is uncertain. V is TRBV28 and J is TRBJ2-3; possibly TRBD2 for D (7 bases). The specimen was peripheral blood. In DNA form, the CDR3 reads TGTGCCAGCAGTTTTCTGGGGGGGGCAGCGACAGATACGCAGTATTTT. Translation: CASSFLGGAATDTQYF.